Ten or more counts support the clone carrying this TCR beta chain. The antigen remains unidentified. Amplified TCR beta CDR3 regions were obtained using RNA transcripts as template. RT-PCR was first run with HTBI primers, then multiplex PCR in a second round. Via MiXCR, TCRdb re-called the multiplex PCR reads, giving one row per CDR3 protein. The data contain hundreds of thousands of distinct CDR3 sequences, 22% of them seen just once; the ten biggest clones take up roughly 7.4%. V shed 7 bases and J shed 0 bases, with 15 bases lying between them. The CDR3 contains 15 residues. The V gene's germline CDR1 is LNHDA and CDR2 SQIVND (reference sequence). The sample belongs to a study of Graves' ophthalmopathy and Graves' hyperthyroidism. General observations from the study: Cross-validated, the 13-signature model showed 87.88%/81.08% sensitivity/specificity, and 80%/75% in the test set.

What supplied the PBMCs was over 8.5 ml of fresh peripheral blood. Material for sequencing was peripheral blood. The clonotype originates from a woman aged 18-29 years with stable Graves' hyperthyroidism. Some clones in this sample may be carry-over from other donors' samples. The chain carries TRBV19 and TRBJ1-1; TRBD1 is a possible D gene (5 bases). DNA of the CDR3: TGTGCCAGTACCCCCGCCGGGACGGTGAACACTGAAGCTTTCTTT. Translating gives CASTPAGTVNTEAFF.